This passage covers 22 T cell receptor beta chains from one sample sequenced in a study of T cell repertoires in ileal Crohn's disease. TCRdb's copy holds only in-frame clones and misses some; the assay was immunoSEQ multiplex PCR. The sample holds 5,500 or so clones, around 86% seen once. The time point here: proximal margin of the surgical specimen (macroscopically non-inflamed). The source material was ileal tissue. All receptors derive from an adult with Crohn's disease.

This clone was seen more than once but under ten times. The chain carries TRBV30 and TRBJ1-2; the D is unclear. CDR1 is GTSNPN, CDR2 SVGIG, per germline (reference sequence). V gave up 0 bases and J gave up 1 base, with 15 bases separating them. The CDR3 runs to 16 residues. DNA of the CDR3: TGTGCCTGGAGTGTGGACGGCGCTGGCCTTAACTATGGCTACACCTTC. Its protein product is CAWSVDGAGLNYGYTF.

CDR3 sequence: CASSSPGPQAGLGEQYF. CDR3 nucleotide sequence: TGTGCCAGCAGCTCCCCGGGGCCTCAAGCGGGATTGGGCGAGCAGTACTTC. The chain links TRBV7-8 to TRBJ2-7; 7 bases are a match to TRBD2. The CDR3 covers 17 residues. Trimming removed 4 bases from V and 6 bases from J; junction bases left unmatched: 18. Germline assignment: CDR1 SGHVS and CDR2 FQNEAQ. Variable domain in full (rest from reference TRBV7-8 and TRBJ2-7): GAGVSQSPRYKVAKRGQDVALRCDPISGHVSLFWYQQALGQGPEFLTYFQNEAQLDKSGLPSDRFFAERPEGSVSTLKIQRTQQEDSAVYLCASSSPGPQAGLGEQYFGPGTRLTVT.

The genes are TRBV23-1 and TRBJ2-6; 10 bases line up with TRBD1. TRBV23-1 falls under the ORF class, with uncertain function. Germline trimming cut 5 bases from V and 1 base from J; bases unmatched to any gene: 11. CDR3 length equals 19 residues. CDR3 protein: CASSGTGAGSLSGANVLTF. The DNA of the CDR3 is TGCGCCAGCAGTGGGACAGGGGCGGGCTCTCTGTCTGGGGCCAACGTCCTGACTTTC.

The rearrangement uses TRBV28 and TRBJ2-3; TRBD2 matches at 12 bases. The V gene end was trimmed by 6 bases and the J gene end by 5 bases; junction bases not matched to a gene: 9. Germline V gene sequence: CDR1 MDHEN, CDR2 SYDVKM. The CDR3 has 16 residues. The DNA for the CDR3 is TGTGCCAGCAGCCTTACGACTAGCGGGAGTCAAGATACGCAGTATTTT. Its translation is CASSLTTSGSQDTQYF.

In its sample, this clone was seen once. The chain recombines TRBV5-1 with TRBJ1-1; D possibly corresponds to TRBD1 (5 bases). This CDR3 has 14 residues. Trimming left V 5 bases short and J 1 base short, with 12 bases between. Per the germline V gene, CDR1 is SGHRS and CDR2 is YFSETQ. CDR3 amino acids: CASSGQGRNTEAFF. The CDR3 coding sequence is TGCGCCAGCAGTGGTCAGGGCCGGAACACTGAAGCTTTCTTT.

The V and J genes are TRBV25-1 and TRBJ2-3; D remains ambiguous. Germline CDR1 and CDR2: MGHDK and SYGVNS. The ends were cut back, 4 bases at V and 1 base at J, with 12 bases in the middle. The CDR3 is 15 residues long. As DNA, the CDR3 is TGTGCCAGCAGTGCCCCAGCGTCGGGCACAGATACGCAGTATTTT. Translated: CASSAPASGTDTQYF.

The chain joins TRBV28 to TRBJ2-7, with a weak D call TRBD1 (5 bases). V was pared by 3 bases and J by 2 bases, with 17 bases between. The CDR3 length is 16 residues. Germline assignment: CDR1 MDHEN and CDR2 SYDVKM. The CDR3 sequence is CASSLGSKGNAYEQYF. The CDR3 DNA reads TGTGCCAGCAGTTTGGGGTCAAAGGGGAACGCCTACGAGCAGTACTTC.

The chain joins TRBV7-9 to TRBJ1-5, with D uncertain. Trimming removed 1 base at V and 5 bases at J, with 3 bases between. The CDR3 is 12 residues long. The germline V gene encodes CDR1 SEHNR and CDR2 FQNEAQ (reference sequence). The CDR3: CASSLDYQPQHF. The DNA of the CDR3 is TGTGCCAGCAGCTTAGACTATCAGCCCCAGCATTTT. The full variable domain, with the rest looked up from reference TRBV7-9 and TRBJ1-5, is DTGVSQNPRHKITKRGQNVTFRCDPISEHNRLYWYRQTLGQGPEFLTYFQNEAQLEKSRLLSDRFSAERPKGSFSTLEIQRTEQGDSAMYLCASSLDYQPQHFGDGTRLSIL.

The sample holds one count of this clone. The V gene is TRBV19, the J gene TRBJ2-1, with D possibly being TRBD2 (6 bases). The V and J ends lost 5 bases and 6 bases respectively, with 17 bases between them. Germline V gene sequence: CDR1 LNHDA, CDR2 SQIVND (reference sequence). This CDR3 contains 15 residues. The CDR3 nucleotides are TGTGCCAGTAGTCCCGGACTACCGTTCGGCAATGAGCAGTTCTTC. Translation: CASSPGLPFGNEQFF.

V gene TRBV11-3 combines with J gene TRBJ2-3; D gene ambiguous. This CDR3 is 13 amino acids long. Trimming cost V 5 bases and J 0 bases, with 6 bases left between them. The germline CDR1 and CDR2 sequences are SGHNT and YENEEA. This CDR3 reads CASSHHSTDTQYF. In nucleotides, the CDR3 is TGTGCCAGCAGCCACCACAGCACAGATACGCAGTATTTT. The full variable domain, in which reference TRBV11-3 and TRBJ2-3 provide the parts outside the CDR3, is EAGVVQSPRYKIIEKKQPVAFWCNPISGHNTLYWYLQNLGQGPELLIRYENEEAVDDSQLPKDRFSAERLKGVDSTLKIQPAELGDSAVYLCASSHHSTDTQYFGPGTRLTVL.

This rearrangement joins TRBV13 to TRBJ2-2, with D tentatively TRBD1 (5 bases). This CDR3 comprises 13 residues. Germline V gene data show CDR1 as PRHDT and CDR2 as FYEKMQ (reference sequence). Trimming removed 5 bases at V and 3 bases at J, with 7 bases between. The CDR3 bases are TGTGCCAGCAGCCTACAGGACACCGGGGAGCTGTTTTTT. Translation gives CASSLQDTGELFF.

V usage is TRBV11-2 and J usage is TRBJ2-7, with TRBD1 matching 12 bases. V shed 5 bases and J 0 bases; nucleotides not matched to a gene: 8. Germline CDR1 reads SGHAT; CDR2 reads FQNNGV. This CDR3 is built from 17 residues. For the CDR3, the DNA is TGTGCCAGCAGCCCCGGGACAGGGGGCTTTAGCTCCTACGAGCAGTACTTC. The encoded protein is CASSPGTGGFSSYEQYF.

This chain connects TRBV27 to TRBJ2-1; 9 bases match TRBD2. Germline CDR1 is MNHEY and CDR2 is SMNVEV (reference sequence). The V gene end was trimmed by 5 bases and the J gene end by 4 bases; junction bases not matched to a gene: 12. CDR3 length: 17 residues. CDR3 residues: CASSPATTSGLYNEQFF. CDR3 bases: TGTGCCAGCAGTCCAGCCACCACTAGCGGGCTATACAATGAGCAGTTCTTC.

The rearrangement uses TRBV29-1 and TRBJ1-1, with D unresolved. Per the germline V gene, CDR1 is SQVTM and CDR2 is ANQGSEA. There are 12 residues in the CDR3. V lost 7 bases and J 5 bases, leaving 14 bases between the germline ends. Here the CDR3 DNA reads TGCAGCGGGGTTCCGAGCAGTACTGAAGCTTTCTTT. As protein: CSGVPSSTEAFF.

This rearrangement joins TRBV2 to TRBJ1-1; weak D call: TRBD1 (5 bases). Germline CDR1 SNHLY, CDR2 FYNNEI. Trimming pared 4 bases from V and 1 base from J, leaving 7 bases between. This CDR3 region has 13 residues. This CDR3 is CASSGQRNTEAFF. DNA of the CDR3: TGTGCCAGCAGTGGACAGAGGAACACTGAAGCTTTCTTT.

This clone came up a few times. The chain joins TRBV10-3 to TRBJ1-2, with 9 bases that match TRBD1. Looked up from germline, CDR1 is ENHRY and CDR2 is SYGVKD. CDR3 length equals 13 residues. Trimming took 7 bases from V and 7 from J; bases not matched to a gene: 7. The CDR3 sequence is CAITGQGSSGYTF. CDR3 DNA: TGTGCCATCACCGGACAGGGGTCGAGTGGCTACACCTTC.

The CDR3 reads CASSQELVSPTPSNEKLFF. In nucleotides, the CDR3 is TGCGCCAGCAGCCAAGAGCTCGTGAGCCCCACCCCCTCTAATGAAAAACTGTTTTTT. This rearrangement joins TRBV4-1 to TRBJ1-4; no clear D. With 0 bases removed from V and 3 bases from J, the gap between germline ends came to 20 bases. Germline V gives CDR1 MGHRA, CDR2 YSYEKL. CDR3 length: 19 amino acids.

This clone was seen a handful of times. CDR3 sequence reads: CASSPYHADTGELFF. CDR3 DNA: TGTGCCAGCAGCCCATACCACGCTGACACCGGGGAGCTGTTTTTT. The chain links TRBV7-3 to TRBJ2-2, with D hard to call. Germline-derived CDR1 and CDR2 are SGHTA and FQGTGA. Trimming shortened V by 5 bases and J by 3 bases, and 13 bases separated the two germline ends. The CDR3 covers 15 residues.

The chain employs TRBV30 and TRBJ2-3; perhaps TRBD1 as D (5 bases). The CDR3 runs to 14 residues. The V gene lost 4 bases and the J gene lost 1 base, with 12 bases spanning the gap. The germline V gene encodes CDR1 GTSNPN and CDR2 SVGIG (reference sequence). DNA for the CDR3: TGTGCCTGGACAGGCAGGGTCGGCACAGATACGCAGTATTTT. Translated, it gives CAWTGRVGTDTQYF.

This sequence joins TRBV6-5 and TRBJ2-1; 12 nucleotides match TRBD2. The V gene end was trimmed by 8 bases and the J gene end by 7 bases; junction bases not matched to a gene: 9. From germline, CDR1 is MNHEY and CDR2 SVGAGI. The CDR3 loop spans 15 amino acids. The CDR3 DNA reads as TGTGCCAGCCTGCCACTAGCGGGAGGACTAAATGAGCAGTTCTTC. This gives the protein CASLPLAGGLNEQFF.

The J gene is TRBJ2-5, the V gene TRBV15, with D uncertain. The DNA end is a closer match to TRBJ2-7, so the J assignment may be wrong. Germline CDR1 and CDR2: LNHNV and YYDKDF (reference sequence). The CDR3 has 15 residues. The CDR3 region is CATSRDSKGQSEQYF. The CDR3 region has the DNA TGTGCCACCAGCAGAGATTCAAAGGGCCAGTCCGAGCAGTACTTC.

J is TRBJ1-1 and V is TRBV6-6, with D unclear. CDR3 length: 14 residues. The V gene's germline CDR1 is MNHNY and CDR2 SVGAGI (reference sequence). V was pared by 6 bases and J by 3 bases, with 14 bases between. In nucleotides, the CDR3 is TGTGCCAGCAGCCAACCCGGCAGGTACACTGAAGCTTTCTTT. It is translated as CASSQPGRYTEAFF.